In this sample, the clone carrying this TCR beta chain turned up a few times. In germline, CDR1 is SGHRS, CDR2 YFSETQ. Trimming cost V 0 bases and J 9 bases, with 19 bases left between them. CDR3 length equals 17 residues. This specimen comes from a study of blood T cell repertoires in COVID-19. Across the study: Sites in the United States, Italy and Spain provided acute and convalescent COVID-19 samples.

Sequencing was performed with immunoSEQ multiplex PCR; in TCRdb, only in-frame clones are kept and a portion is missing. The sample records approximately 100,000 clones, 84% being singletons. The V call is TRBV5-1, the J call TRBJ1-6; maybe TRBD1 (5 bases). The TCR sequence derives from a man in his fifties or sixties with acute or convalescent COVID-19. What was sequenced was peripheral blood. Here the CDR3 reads CASSLDPGRAIRSPLHF. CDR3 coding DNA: TGCGCCAGCAGCTTGGATCCGGGCAGGGCCATACGTTCACCCCTCCACTTT.